The clone carrying this TCR beta chain was seen just once. Its cognate antigen is unknown. This same CDR3 is encoded by further DNA sequences in the sample. The sample originates from a study of cytomegalovirus exposure and HLA in healthy donors. Germline V lookup: CDR1 SGHVS, CDR2 FNYEAQ. The CDR3 totals 17 residues. V shed 1 base, J shed 9 bases, and the junction held 13 bases outside the gene matches. Whole-study results and caveats: TCR beta chains numbering more than 150 were designated cytomegalovirus-associated.

It was with 60 Vbeta and 13 Jbeta primers that the PCR ran. The method was immunoSEQ multiplex PCR; TCRdb's version includes in-frame clones alone and lacks a portion of them. The top ten hold approximately 6.4% of the sample, which has roughly 100,000 clones, about 75% seen once. This TCR was sampled from a middle-aged man in good health and CMV-seropositive. The rearrangement uses TRBV7-6 and TRBJ2-7; 12 positions agree with TRBD1. Sequencing was done on a sample of PBMCs. CDR3 protein: CASSLDTSGTGGARQYF. CDR3 bases: TGTGCCAGCAGCTTAGATACCTCCGGGACAGGGGGCGCCCGGCAGTACTTC.